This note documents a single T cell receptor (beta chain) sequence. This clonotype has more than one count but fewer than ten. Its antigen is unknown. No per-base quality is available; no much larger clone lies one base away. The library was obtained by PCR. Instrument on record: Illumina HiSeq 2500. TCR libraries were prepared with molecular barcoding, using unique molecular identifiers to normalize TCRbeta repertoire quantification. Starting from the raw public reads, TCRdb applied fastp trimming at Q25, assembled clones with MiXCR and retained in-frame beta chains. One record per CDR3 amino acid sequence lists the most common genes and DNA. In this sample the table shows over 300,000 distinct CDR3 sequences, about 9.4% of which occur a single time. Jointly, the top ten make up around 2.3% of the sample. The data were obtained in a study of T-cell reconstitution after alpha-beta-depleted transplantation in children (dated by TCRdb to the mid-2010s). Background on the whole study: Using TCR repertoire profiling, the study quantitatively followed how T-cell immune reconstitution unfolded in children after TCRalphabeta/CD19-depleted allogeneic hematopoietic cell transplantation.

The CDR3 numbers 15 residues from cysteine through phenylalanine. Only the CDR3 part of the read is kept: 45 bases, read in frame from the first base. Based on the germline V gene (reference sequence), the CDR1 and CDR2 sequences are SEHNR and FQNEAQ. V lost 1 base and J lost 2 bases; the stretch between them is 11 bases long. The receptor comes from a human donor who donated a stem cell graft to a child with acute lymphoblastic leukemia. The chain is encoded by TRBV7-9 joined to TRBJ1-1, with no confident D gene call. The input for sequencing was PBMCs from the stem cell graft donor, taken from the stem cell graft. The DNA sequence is TGTGCCAGCAGCTTAGGGGCAGCCACCAACACTGAAGCTTTCTTT. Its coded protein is CASSLGAATNTEAFF.